Listed below are T cell receptor beta chains from one sample, sequenced in a study of PD-L1 blockade in urothelial cancer. The assay was immunoSEQ multiplex PCR, and TCRdb's table has in-frame clones only and misses some. The sample has 60,000 to 70,000 clones; 80% to 90% are singletons. The sequencing here drew on PBMCs, taken around atezolizumab (anti-PD-L1) treatment. The source is a man between 65 and 85 years old with urothelial cancer. Both conserved end residues are part of each CDR3. Each record gives: V gene, clone size, D gene, J gene, CDR3 protein, CDR3 DNA. D genes are given only for firm matches. Only some rows state a clone size, as once, few, many or a class for expanded clones.

TRBV27	NA	NA	TRBJ2-1	CASNKDRTKYNEQFF	TGTGCCAGCAACAAAGACAGGACAAAGTACAATGAGCAGTTCTTC
TRBV20-1	NA	NA	TRBJ2-1	CSASLVPRKFF	TGCAGTGCTAGTTTAGTGCCTAGAAAGTTCTTC
TRBV7-7	NA	NA	TRBJ1-1	CASSPLIRQNTEAFF	TGTGCTAGCAGCCCCTTAATCAGACAGAACACTGAAGCTTTCTTT
TRBV5-4	few	NA	TRBJ2-2	CASSPTRPGELFF	TGTGCCAGCAGCCCAACTAGACCCGGGGAGCTGTTTTTT
TRBV6-5	NA	TRBD1	TRBJ2-3	CASSYLTGTGADTQYF	TGTGCCAGCAGTTACTTGACGGGGACAGGGGCAGATACGCAGTATTTT
TRBV7-9	NA	TRBD1	TRBJ2-1	CASRATGTGAYNEQFF	TGTGCCAGCAGGGCTACCGGGACAGGGGCCTACAATGAGCAGTTCTTC
TRBV29-1	NA	NA	TRBJ2-3	CSVGHTDTQYF	TGCAGCGTGGGGCACACAGATACGCAGTATTTT
TRBV25-1	NA	TRBD1	TRBJ1-1	CASREDRENTEAFF	TGTGCCAGCAGGGAAGACAGGGAGAACACTGAAGCTTTCTTT
TRBV19	NA	NA	TRBJ1-1	CASSGGNTEAFF	TGTGCCTCGTCCGGAGGGAACACTGAAGCTTTCTTT
TRBV6-6	NA	NA	TRBJ2-5	CASRGQQETQYF	TGTGCCAGCAGAGGACAGCAAGAGACCCAGTACTTC
TRBV18	NA	NA	TRBJ2-2	CASSPRALPAGELFF	TGTGCCAGCTCACCACGGGCTTTACCCGCTGGGGAGCTGTTTTTT
TRBV4-1	once	TRBD2	TRBJ2-3	CASSQTGTSGDTQYF	TGCGCCAGCAGCCAAACCGGGACTAGCGGGGATACGCAGTATTTT
TRBV6-6	NA	TRBD1	TRBJ2-2	CASRSPGTDTGELFF	TGTGCCAGCAGATCTCCCGGGACAGACACCGGGGAGCTGTTTTTT
TRBV7-9	NA	NA	TRBJ1-5	CASSSVQGLEPQHF	TGTGCCAGCAGCTCAGTCCAGGGGCTGGAGCCCCAGCATTTT
TRBV25-1	few	NA	TRBJ1-1	CASSEAGSGEAFF	TGTGCCAGCAGTGAAGCCGGGTCGGGAGAAGCTTTCTTT
TRBV6-5	NA	NA	TRBJ1-1	CASILHRQGTEAFF	TGTGCCAGCATTCTACATCGACAAGGCACTGAAGCTTTCTTT
TRBV19	NA	TRBD1	TRBJ1-1	CASTVTGVTEAFF	TGTGCCAGTACCGTTACAGGGGTTACTGAAGCTTTCTTT
TRBV7-7	NA	TRBD2	TRBJ2-1	CASSPRLAGSYNEQFF	TGTGCCAGCAGCCCTCGACTAGCGGGGTCTTACAATGAGCAGTTCTTC
TRBV5-1	NA	TRBD1	TRBJ2-5	CASIGTGIRGETQYF	TGCGCCAGCATTGGGACAGGGATCAGGGGGGAGACCCAGTACTTC
TRBV6-4	NA	TRBD1	TRBJ2-2	CASGRGQVNTGELFF	TGTGCCAGCGGTCGAGGACAGGTTAACACCGGGGAGCTGTTTTTT
TRBV11-3	NA	TRBD1	TRBJ2-7	CASSLSITGESEQYF	TGTGCCAGCAGCCTGTCTATAACAGGGGAAAGCGAGCAGTACTTC
TRBV29-1	NA	TRBD2	TRBJ2-7	CSVESGRAGEQYF	TGCAGCGTTGAGTCCGGGAGGGCCGGTGAGCAGTACTTC
TRBV11-2	NA	TRBD1	TRBJ2-5	CASSLTTGVQETQYF	TGTGCCAGCAGCCTAACGACAGGGGTTCAAGAGACCCAGTACTTC
TRBV5-5	NA	NA	TRBJ2-3	CASSLAEGHTNF	TGTGCCAGCAGCTTGGCCGAGGGACACACGAATTTT
TRBV4-2	NA	NA	TRBJ2-1	CASSQAGSGTSYNEQFF	TGTGCCAGCAGCCAAGCTGGTAGCGGTACCTCCTACAATGAGCAGTTCTTC
TRBV5-1	NA	TRBD2	TRBJ2-3	CASSSPRTSGRSTDTQYF	TGCGCCAGCAGCTCTCCCCGGACTAGCGGGAGGTCCACAGATACGCAGTATTTT
TRBV30	NA	NA	TRBJ1-1	CAWAGEVNTEAFF	TGTGCCTGGGCGGGGGAGGTGAACACTGAAGCTTTCTTT
TRBV7-9	NA	NA	TRBJ2-7	CASSPTTGTYEQYF	TGTGCCAGCAGCCCCACGACCGGGACCTACGAGCAGTACTTC
TRBV20-1	once	NA	TRBJ2-3	CSATGSDTQYF	TGCAGTGCTACAGGGTCAGATACGCAGTATTTT
TRBV18	NA	NA	TRBJ2-4	CASSPPLQGFFGDIQYF	TGTGCCAGCTCACCACCGTTACAGGGATTTTTTGGGGACATTCAGTACTTC
TRBV4-2	NA	NA	TRBJ2-1	CASSPSGGGPSYNEQFF	TGTGCCAGCAGCCCCTCGGGCGGAGGGCCTTCCTACAATGAGCAGTTCTTC
TRBV2	NA	NA	TRBJ2-2	CASTRGTANTGELFF	TGTGCCAGCACCCGCGGGACAGCGAACACCGGGGAGCTGTTTTTT
TRBV2	once	NA	TRBJ1-5	CASRSGQYSNQPQHF	TGTGCCAGCAGGAGCGGACAGTATAGCAATCAGCCCCAGCATTTT
TRBV5-1	NA	TRBD1	TRBJ2-5	CASSLSTGRETQYF	TGCGCCAGCAGTCTCTCGACAGGGAGAGAGACCCAGTACTTC
TRBV27	few	NA	TRBJ2-1	CASSLLAFYNEQFF	TGTGCCAGCAGTTTATTGGCATTCTACAATGAGCAGTTCTTC
TRBV15	NA	NA	TRBJ1-4	CATSRAGAGGFEKLFF	TGTGCCACCAGCAGAGCTGGCGCAGGTGGATTTGAAAAACTGTTTTTT
TRBV11-3	once	NA	TRBJ2-1	CASSFASSNEQFF	TGTGCCAGCAGCTTCGCTAGCAGCAATGAGCAGTTCTTC
TRBV2	NA	TRBD2	TRBJ2-2	CASIISREVRTGELFF	TGTGCCAGCATCATTTCTCGGGAGGTCCGAACCGGGGAGCTGTTTTTT
TRBV5-6	once	NA	TRBJ2-1	CASSLVDEQFF	TGTGCCAGCAGCCTTGTCGATGAGCAGTTCTTC
TRBV5-6	few	TRBD1	TRBJ2-4	CASRFRDRGSNIQYF	TGTGCCAGCAGATTCAGGGACAGGGGCTCAAACATTCAGTACTTC
TRBV20-1	NA	NA	TRBJ2-7	CSARPIYEQYF	TGCAGTGCTAGACCCATCTACGAGCAGTACTTC
TRBV19	NA	TRBD1	TRBJ1-2	CASSRGQNLYGYTF	TGTGCCAGTAGTAGGGGACAGAACCTCTATGGCTACACCTTC
TRBV2	NA	NA	TRBJ2-7	CASSEARTAGSYEQYF	TGTGCCAGCAGTGAAGCGCGGACTGCTGGCTCCTACGAGCAGTACTTC
TRBV6-6	NA	TRBD2	TRBJ2-1	CASSDSGAHNEQFF	TGTGCCAGCAGTGATAGCGGGGCCCACAATGAGCAGTTCTTC
TRBV7-9	NA	NA	TRBJ2-3	CASSLVSGTDTQYF	TGTGCCAGCAGCTTAGTTTCCGGCACAGATACGCAGTATTTT
TRBV9	NA	TRBD2	TRBJ2-5	CASSVEGLAVQETQYF	TGTGCCAGCAGCGTAGAGGGACTAGCGGTACAAGAGACCCAGTACTTC
TRBV19	NA	TRBD1	TRBJ1-4	CASSIRQGDEKLFF	TGTGCCAGTAGTATACGGCAGGGGGACGAAAAACTGTTTTTT
TRBV5-1	NA	NA	TRBJ2-1	CASSPARWDFNQNEQFF	TGCGCCAGCAGCCCGGCCCGGTGGGACTTCAACCAGAATGAGCAGTTCTTC
TRBV25-1	NA	NA	TRBJ1-1	CASAQGRTEAFF	TGTGCCAGCGCCCAGGGGCGGACTGAAGCTTTCTTT
TRBV19	NA	NA	TRBJ2-2	CASPNRSGELFF	TGTGCCAGTCCGAACCGGTCCGGGGAGCTGTTTTTT
TRBV15	once	NA	TRBJ2-3	CATSSKPTSGADTQYF	TGTGCCACCAGCAGCAAACCTACTTCAGGGGCAGATACGCAGTATTTT
TRBV5-4	NA	TRBD2	TRBJ2-7	CASSLDSGDYEQYF	TGTGCCAGCAGCTTGGATAGCGGGGACTACGAGCAGTACTTC
TRBV9	NA	NA	TRBJ2-1	CASSVGNNEQFF	TGTGCCAGCAGCGTAGGTAACAATGAGCAGTTCTTC
TRBV18	once	NA	TRBJ1-5	CASSPGLTGVGQPQHF	TGTGCCAGCTCACCGGGATTGACAGGTGTTGGTCAGCCCCAGCATTTT
TRBV28	NA	NA	TRBJ2-7	CASSGGRDSNYEQYF	TGTGCCAGCAGTGGGGGGCGGGACAGCAACTACGAGCAGTACTTC
TRBV19	few	NA	TRBJ2-7	CASSIDGTPTYEQYF	TGTGCCAGTAGCATAGATGGGACTCCCACCTACGAGCAGTACTTC
TRBV5-4	NA	NA	TRBJ1-2	CASSPYRVRGDQSYTF	TGTGCCAGCAGCCCCTACAGGGTTAGGGGTGATCAGAGCTACACCTTC
TRBV13	NA	TRBD2	TRBJ2-3	CASSRKREGTDTQYF	TGTGCCAGCAGCCGTAAGCGGGAGGGCACAGATACGCAGTATTTT
TRBV6-6	NA	NA	TRBJ1-5	CASSYVESLNQPQHF	TGTGCCAGCAGTTACGTTGAGAGTTTGAATCAGCCCCAGCATTTT
TRBV15	NA	NA	TRBJ2-5	CATSRGQTQETQYF	TGTGCCACCAGCAGAGGACAAACTCAAGAGACCCAGTACTTC